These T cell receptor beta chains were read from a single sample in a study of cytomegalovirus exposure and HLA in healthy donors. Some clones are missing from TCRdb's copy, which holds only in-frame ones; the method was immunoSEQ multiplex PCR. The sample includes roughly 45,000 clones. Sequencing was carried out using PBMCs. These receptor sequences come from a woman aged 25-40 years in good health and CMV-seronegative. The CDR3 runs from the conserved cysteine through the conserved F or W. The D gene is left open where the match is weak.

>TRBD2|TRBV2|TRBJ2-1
CASSGETSNNNEQFF
TGTGCCAGCAGTGGTGAGACTAGCAATAACAATGAGCAGTTCTTC
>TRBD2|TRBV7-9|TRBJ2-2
CASRVAGKGANTGELFF
TGTGCCAGCAGGGTAGCGGGGAAGGGAGCGAACACCGGGGAGCTGTTTTTT
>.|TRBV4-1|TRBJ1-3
CASSQEGHISGNTIYF
TGCGCCAGCAGCCAAGAGGGACATATCTCTGGAAACACCATATATTTT
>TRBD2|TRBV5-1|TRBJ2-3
CASSLASGITDTQYF
TGCGCCAGCAGCTTGGCTAGCGGGATCACAGATACGCAGTATTTT
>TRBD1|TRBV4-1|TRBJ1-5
CASSHDGTASYSNQPQHF
TGCGCCAGCAGCCACGACGGGACAGCGAGTTATAGCAATCAGCCCCAGCATTTT
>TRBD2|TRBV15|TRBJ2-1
CATSRDSGLAGALGKFF
TGTGCCACCAGCAGAGACTCGGGACTAGCGGGAGCGCTAGGAAAGTTCTTC
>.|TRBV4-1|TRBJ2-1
CASNSPGQRGPFLF
TGCGCCAGCAACTCGCCGGGCCAACGAGGGCCGTTTCTCTTC
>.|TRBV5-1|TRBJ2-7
CASSALDAGSDEQYF
TGCGCCAGCAGCGCCCTGGATGCGGGATCCGACGAGCAGTACTTC
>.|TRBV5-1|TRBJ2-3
CASSFRSGQSTDTQYF
TGCGCCAGCAGCTTTAGAAGCGGTCAAAGCACAGATACGCAGTATTTT
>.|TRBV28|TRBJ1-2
CASSMGGPGVQGYYGYTF
TGTGCCAGCAGTATGGGTGGTCCAGGGGTCCAGGGGTACTATGGCTACACCTTC
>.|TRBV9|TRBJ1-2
CATRRGAGYGYTF
TGTGCCACCCGGAGGGGCGCCGGCTATGGCTACACCTTC
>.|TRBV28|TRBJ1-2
CASSSFVNYGYTF
TGTGCCAGCAGTAGCTTCGTGAACTATGGCTACACCTTC
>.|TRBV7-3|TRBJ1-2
CASTTPGVDYGYTF
TGTGCCAGCACCACCCCAGGGGTTGACTATGGCTACACCTTC
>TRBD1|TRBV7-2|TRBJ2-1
CASSLRSTGAWSYNEQFF
TGTGCCAGCAGCTTACGTTCAACAGGGGCTTGGTCCTACAATGAGCAGTTCTTC
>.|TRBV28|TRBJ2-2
CASSLPTGGATGELFF
TGTGCCAGCAGTCTCCCCACAGGGGGGGCCACCGGGGAGCTGTTTTTT
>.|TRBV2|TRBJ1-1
CASSVQPGRDTEAFF
TGTGCCAGCAGTGTCCAACCCGGGAGGGACACTGAAGCTTTCTTT
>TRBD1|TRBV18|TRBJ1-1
CASSPGTGGMNTEAFF
TGTGCCAGCTCACCCGGGACAGGGGGTATGAACACTGAAGCTTTCTTT
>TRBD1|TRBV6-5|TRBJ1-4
CASQDRDDEKLFF
TGTGCCAGCCAGGACAGGGACGATGAAAAACTGTTTTTT
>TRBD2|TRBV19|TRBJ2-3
CASSNSGRGSTDTQYF
TGTGCCAGTAGCAATAGCGGGAGAGGGAGCACAGATACGCAGTATTTT
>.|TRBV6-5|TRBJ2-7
CASSQGGTGEQYF
TGTGCCAGCTCTCAGGGCGGAACAGGGGAGCAGTACTTC
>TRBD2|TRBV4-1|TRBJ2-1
CASSHLGTSGRENEQFF
TGCGCCAGCAGCCACCTAGGGACTAGCGGGAGGGAGAATGAGCAGTTCTTC
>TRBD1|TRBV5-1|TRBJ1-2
CASSSPSGQGPYTF
TGCGCCAGCAGCTCTCCGTCGGGACAGGGTCCCTACACCTTC
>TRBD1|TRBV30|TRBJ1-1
CAWSDLDRVVRAEAFF
TGTGCCTGGAGTGACCTGGACAGGGTTGTGAGGGCTGAAGCTTTCTTT
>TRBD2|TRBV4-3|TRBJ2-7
CASSQVPSRGRDYEQYF
TGCGCCAGCAGCCAAGTCCCCTCGCGGGGGAGGGACTACGAGCAGTACTTC
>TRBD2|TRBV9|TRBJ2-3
CASSVTSGHTDTQYF
TGTGCCAGCAGCGTAACTAGCGGACACACAGATACGCAGTATTTT
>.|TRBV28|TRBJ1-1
CASSSTGSMNTEAFF
TGTGCCAGCAGCTCCACAGGGTCAATGAACACTGAAGCTTTCTTT
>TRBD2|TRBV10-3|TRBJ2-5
CAISEGGVTQETQYF
TGTGCCATCAGTGAGGGGGGGGTTACACAAGAGACCCAGTACTTC
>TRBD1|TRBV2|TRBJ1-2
CASSGQGAYYGYTF
TGTGCCAGCAGTGGACAGGGGGCTTACTATGGCTACACCTTC
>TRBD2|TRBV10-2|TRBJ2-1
CASSARKGTLAGGTNEQFF
TGCGCCAGCAGCGCCCGGAAAGGGACCTTAGCGGGAGGGACGAATGAGCAGTTCTTC
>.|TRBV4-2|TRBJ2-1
CASSQQGGGGIDEQFF
TGTGCCAGCAGCCAACAGGGAGGTGGGGGTATCGATGAGCAGTTCTTC
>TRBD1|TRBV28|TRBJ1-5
CASSLPRDRSGQPQHF
TGTGCCAGCAGTTTACCGCGGGACAGAAGTGGTCAGCCCCAGCATTTT
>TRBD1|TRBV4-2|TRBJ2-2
CASSQRGGQGNTGELFF
TGTGCCAGCAGCCAAAGGGGAGGACAGGGAAACACCGGGGAGCTGTTTTTT
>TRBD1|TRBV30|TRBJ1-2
CAWSGKGTGANYGYTF
TGTGCCTGGAGTGGAAAAGGGACAGGCGCAAACTATGGCTACACCTTC
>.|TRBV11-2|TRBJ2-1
CASSWSTLVDEQFF
TGTGCCAGCAGCTGGAGCACGCTGGTGGATGAGCAGTTCTTC
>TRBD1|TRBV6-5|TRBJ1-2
CASSTWPGGAEGYTF
TGTGCCAGCAGTACCTGGCCAGGGGGCGCGGAGGGCTACACCTTC
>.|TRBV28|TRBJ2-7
CASSLSKGVGEQYF
TGTGCCAGCAGTTTGAGTAAAGGGGTGGGCGAGCAGTACTTC
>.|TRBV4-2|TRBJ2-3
CASSQEPGGTDTQYF
TGTGCCAGCAGCCAAGAACCCGGAGGCACAGATACGCAGTATTTT
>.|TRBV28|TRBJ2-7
CASSLTRQNMKQYF
TGTGCCAGCAGTTTAACCAGACAAAATATGAAGCAGTACTTC
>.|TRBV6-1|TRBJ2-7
CASRMTSYEQYF
TGTGCCAGCCGGATGACTAGCTACGAGCAGTACTTC
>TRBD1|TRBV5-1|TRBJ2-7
CASSLGDRVRNEQYF
TGCGCCAGCAGCTTGGGAGACAGGGTGAGGAACGAGCAGTACTTC
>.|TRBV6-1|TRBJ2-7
CASREGSYEQYF
TGTGCCAGCAGGGAGGGGAGCTACGAGCAGTACTTC